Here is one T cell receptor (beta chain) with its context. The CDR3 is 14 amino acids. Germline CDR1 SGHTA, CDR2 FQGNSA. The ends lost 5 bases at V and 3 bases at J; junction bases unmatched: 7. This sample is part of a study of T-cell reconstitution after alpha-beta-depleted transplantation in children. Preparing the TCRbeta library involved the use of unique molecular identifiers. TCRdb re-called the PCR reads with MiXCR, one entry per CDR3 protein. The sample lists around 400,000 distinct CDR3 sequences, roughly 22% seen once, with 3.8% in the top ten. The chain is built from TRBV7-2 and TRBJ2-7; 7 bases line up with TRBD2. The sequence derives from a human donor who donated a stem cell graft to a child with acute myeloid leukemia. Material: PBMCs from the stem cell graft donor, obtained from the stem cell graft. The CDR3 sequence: CASSQQASGYEQYF. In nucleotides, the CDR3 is TGTGCCAGCAGCCAACAGGCTAGCGGCTACGAGCAGTACTTC.